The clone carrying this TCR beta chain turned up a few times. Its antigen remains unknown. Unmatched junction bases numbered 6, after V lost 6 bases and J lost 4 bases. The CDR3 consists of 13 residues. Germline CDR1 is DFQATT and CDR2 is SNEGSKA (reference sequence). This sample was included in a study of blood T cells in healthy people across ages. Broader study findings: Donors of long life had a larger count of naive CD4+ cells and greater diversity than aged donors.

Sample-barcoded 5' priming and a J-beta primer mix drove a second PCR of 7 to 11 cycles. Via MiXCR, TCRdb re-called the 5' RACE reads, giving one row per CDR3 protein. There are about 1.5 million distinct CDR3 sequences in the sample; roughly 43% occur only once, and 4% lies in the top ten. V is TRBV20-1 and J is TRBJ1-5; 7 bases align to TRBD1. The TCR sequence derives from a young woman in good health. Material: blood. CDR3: CSAQTGPNQPQHF. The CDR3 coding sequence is TGCAGTGCGCAGACAGGGCCTAATCAGCCCCAGCATTTT.